This passage covers 31 T cell receptor beta chains from one sample sequenced in a study of cytotoxic CD8 clonotypes in ibrutinib-treated CLL. The method was immunoSEQ multiplex PCR; TCRdb's version includes in-frame clones alone and lacks a portion of them. The sample consists of almost 85,000 clones, around 84% of them appearing once. Source: PBMCs, taken before ibrutinib treatment. These receptors all stem from a human donor with chronic lymphocytic leukemia.

The rearrangement joins TRBV7-3 to TRBJ2-1; possibly TRBD1 or TRBD2 for D (5 bases each). Deletions cut 0 bases from V and 6 bases from J, with 12 bases between. Germline V gene lookup returns CDR1 SGHTA and CDR2 FQGTGA. The CDR3 is made up of 15 amino acids. CDR3 protein: CASSLTGRDGNEQFF. The CDR3 DNA is TGTGCCAGCAGCTTAACGGGTAGGGACGGCAATGAGCAGTTCTTC.

Details on this clone: Other DNA sequences in the same sample also yield this CDR3. The chain uses TRBV6-5 and TRBJ2-7; TRBD1 agrees at 7 bases. V trimming: 6 bases; J trimming: 3 bases; junction bases outside the gene matches: 2. Germline V CDR1 and CDR2: MNHEY, SVGAGI. The CDR3 has 12 amino acids. In DNA, the CDR3 is TGTGCCAGCAGAGACAGGGACTACGAGCAGTACTTC. Translating it yields CASRDRDYEQYF.

The V gene is TRBV28, the J gene TRBJ2-7, with TRBD2 matching over 15 bases. Trimming at V came to 6 bases and at J to 6 bases, leaving 6 bases not matched to a gene. The CDR3 totals 15 residues. Germline V CDR1 and CDR2: MDHEN, SYDVKM. The CDR3 loop reads CASRPGLAGGGEQYF. Here the CDR3 DNA reads TGTGCCAGCAGACCCGGACTAGCGGGAGGGGGCGAGCAGTACTTC. Supplemented by reference TRBV28 and TRBJ2-7, the full variable domain reads DVKVTQSSRYLVKRTGEKVFLECVQDMDHENMFWYRQDPGLGLRLIYFSYDVKMKEKGDIPEGYSVSREKKERFSLILESASTNQTSMYLCASRPGLAGGGEQYFGPGTRLTVT.

This chain links TRBV27 with TRBJ1-3, with unresolved D. The CDR3 loop spans 15 amino acids. Germline CDR1 reads MNHEY; CDR2 reads SMNVEV (reference sequence). Trimming shortened V by 4 bases and J by 0 bases, and 10 bases separated the two germline ends. The CDR3 region is CASSSLLGSGNTIYF. The CDR3 coding sequence is TGTGCCAGCAGTTCTCTACTGGGCTCTGGAAACACCATATATTTT.

J is TRBJ1-1 and V is TRBV2; 10 nucleotides agree with TRBD1. This CDR3 has 14 residues. CDR1 is SNHLY, CDR2 FYNNEI, per germline. The J segment lost 9 bases and the V segment lost 6 bases, leaving 10 bases of the junction unmatched. CDR3 nucleotide sequence: TGTGCCAGCAGAGCCACAAGACAGGGGGCTCAAGCTTTCTTT. Amino acids: CASRATRQGAQAFF.

This sequence joins TRBV19 and TRBJ1-1; 8 bases are a match to TRBD1. Losses at the gene ends were 1 base for V and 6 bases for J; bases not matched to a gene: 10. CDR1 is LNHDA, CDR2 SQIVND, per germline (reference sequence). The CDR3 is 16 residues long. The CDR3 protein is CASSIVGVRGRSEAFF. For the CDR3, the DNA is TGTGCCAGTAGTATAGTAGGGGTCAGGGGGCGATCTGAAGCTTTCTTT.

V gene TRBV11-2 combines with J gene TRBJ2-3, with 10 bases lining up with TRBD1. The CDR3 totals 18 residues. From germline, CDR1 is SGHAT and CDR2 FQNNGV. V gave up 5 bases and J gave up 8 bases; unmatched junction bases: 19. The CDR3 loop is CASSQLYSGTGDRATQYF. The CDR3 DNA is TGTGCCAGCAGCCAACTCTATTCCGGGACAGGGGATAGGGCTACGCAGTATTTT.

A single count supports this clone. The rearrangement uses TRBV6-1 and TRBJ2-5; 7 bases align to TRBD2. Germline CDR1 and CDR2: MNHNS and SASEGT. The V gene end was trimmed by 5 bases and the J gene end by 3 bases; junction bases not matched to a gene: 6. There are 14 residues in the CDR3. The CDR3 here is CASSYKGTKETQYF. In nucleotides, the CDR3 is TGTGCCAGCAGTTATAAGGGGACTAAAGAGACCCAGTACTTC.

The table lists this clone with a count of one. V usage is TRBV28 and J usage is TRBJ2-7; 8 nucleotides match TRBD2. V dropped 3 bases and J dropped 3; count of bases not matched to a gene: 7. Germline loops: CDR1 MDHEN, CDR2 SYDVKM. The CDR3 is made up of 15 amino acids. CDR3 nucleotides: TGTGCCAGCAGTTTGGCTGGGACTAGGTACTACGAGCAGTACTTC. It is translated as CASSLAGTRYYEQYF.

The rearrangement links TRBV23-1 to TRBJ2-1; possible D gene TRBD2, 5 bases. TRBV23-1 belongs to the ORF category, with a function that is uncertain. The CDR3 is 14 amino acids. V dropped 0 bases and J dropped 6 bases, with 9 bases sitting between them. Here the CDR3 DNA reads TGCGCCAGCAGTCAATCGAAGAGCGGCAATGAGCAGTTCTTC. As protein: CASSQSKSGNEQFF.

The sample holds one count of this clone. This chain joins TRBV11-2 and TRBJ1-2, with a weak D call TRBD1 (5 bases). Germline-derived CDR1 and CDR2 are SGHAT and FQNNGV. V was shortened by 0 bases and J by 2 bases, with 16 bases between the two germline ends. This CDR3 contains 17 residues. CDR3 amino acids: CASSLDAGPGQNYGYTF. Written as DNA, the CDR3 is TGTGCCAGCAGCTTAGATGCGGGGCCAGGGCAGAACTATGGCTACACCTTC.

This chain joins TRBV2 and TRBJ2-5, with 9 positions matching TRBD1. Germline V gene data show CDR1 as SNHLY and CDR2 as FYNNEI. The CDR3 length is 13 residues. The CDR3 sequence is CVQGQGFGGTQYF. DNA for the CDR3: TGTGTTCAGGGACAGGGATTTGGAGGGACCCAGTACTTC.

The V and J genes are TRBV4-1 and TRBJ2-7, with D hard to call. The germline V and J ends were trimmed by 5 bases and 3 bases, with 11 bases remaining between them. CDR3 length equals 13 residues. Germline V gives CDR1 MGHRA, CDR2 YSYEKL. CDR3 protein: CASSSDRDYEQYF. CDR3 in DNA: TGCGCCAGCAGCTCAGATAGGGACTACGAGCAGTACTTC.

CDR3 residues: CASSLIGHPNTEAFF. The CDR3 region has the DNA TGTGCCAGTAGTCTTATCGGACACCCGAACACTGAAGCTTTCTTT. The J gene is TRBJ1-1, the V gene TRBV19; D possibly corresponds to TRBD1 (5 bases). CDR1 LNHDA and CDR2 SQIVND come from the germline V gene (reference sequence). V shed 5 bases and J shed 1 base, with 14 bases lying between them. This CDR3 region has 15 residues.

This chain links TRBV11-1 with TRBJ2-7; D might be TRBD2 (5 bases). V lost 0 bases and J 0 bases, leaving 6 bases between the germline ends. Germline-derived CDR1 and CDR2 are SGHAT and FQDESV (reference sequence). This CDR3 contains 14 residues. The CDR3 DNA reads as TGTGCCAGCAGCTTAGCTGGGAGCTCCTACGAGCAGTACTTC. Protein: CASSLAGSSYEQYF.

The chain is built from TRBV7-8 and TRBJ2-1, with 11 bases that match TRBD2. Germline V gives CDR1 SGHVS, CDR2 FQNEAQ. The CDR3 runs 18 residues. The V and J ends lost 2 bases and 7 bases, in that order; junction bases with no gene match: 13. For the CDR3, the DNA is TGTGCCAGCAGCTTATCGGACATGAGCGCTAGCGGGAGGAATGAGCAGTTCTTC. Protein: CASSLSDMSASGRNEQFF.

The chain employs TRBV7-3 and TRBJ2-3; D call uncertain. CDR3 length: 13 amino acids. CDR1 and CDR2 from the germline V gene are SGHTA and FQGTGA. Trimming shortened V by 5 bases and J by 4 bases, and 10 bases separated the two germline ends. The CDR3 loop reads CASSRSRADTQYF. The CDR3 nucleotides read TGTGCCAGCAGCAGAAGTAGGGCAGATACGCAGTATTTT.

For the CDR3, the DNA is TGCGCCAGCAGCCAGGAGGGCCAGGATACGCAGTATTTT. Its translation is CASSQEGQDTQYF. The chain uses TRBV4-1 and TRBJ2-3, with D maybe TRBD2 (6 bases). Between the trimmed V and J ends, which lost 3 bases and 6 bases, there was a span of 10 bases. Germline V gene sequence: CDR1 MGHRA, CDR2 YSYEKL. The CDR3 has 13 amino acids.

The CDR3 sequence is CASSSPGSGNTIYF. The CDR3 DNA reads TGTGCCAGCAGCTCTCCCGGCTCTGGAAACACCATATATTTT. The chain uses TRBV7-3 and TRBJ1-3; no clear D. The CDR3 is made up of 14 amino acids. Trimming removed 4 bases from V and 0 bases from J, with 7 bases in between. Germline V gene sequence: CDR1 SGHTA, CDR2 FQGTGA.

CDR3 sequence reads: CASSIVPAGGPNYGYTF. The CDR3 DNA reads TGTGCCAGTAGTATAGTTCCTGCAGGGGGGCCTAACTATGGCTACACCTTC. The chain joins TRBV19 to TRBJ1-2, with TRBD1 identical over 7 bases. Per germline, CDR1 LNHDA and CDR2 SQIVND (reference sequence). The CDR3 is made up of 17 amino acids. J lost 0 bases, V lost 1 base, and 8 bases had no gene match.

The chain links TRBV10-3 to TRBJ2-5; D is ambiguous. With 10 bases removed from V and 2 bases from J, the gap between germline ends came to 8 bases. CDR3 length equals 11 residues. CDR1 ENHRY and CDR2 SYGVKD come from the germline V gene. The CDR3 DNA follows: TGTGCCACCTCCGATCAAGAGACCCAGTACTTC. It yields the protein CATSDQETQYF.

The chain links TRBV19 to TRBJ2-2; TRBD1 aligns across 7 bases. The CDR3 runs 15 residues. CDR1 is LNHDA, CDR2 SQIVND, per germline (reference sequence). The ends lost 6 bases at V and 0 bases at J; junction bases unmatched: 4. CDR3 in DNA: TGTGCCAGTAGGACAGGGTCTACGAACACCGGGGAGCTGTTTTTT. It yields the protein CASRTGSTNTGELFF.

J is TRBJ2-7 and V is TRBV6-5, with a tentative D call TRBD2 (6 bases). CDR1 and CDR2 (germline): MNHEY, SVGAGI. The germline V and J ends were trimmed by 6 bases and 1 base, with 10 bases remaining between them. This CDR3 is 13 amino acids long. The CDR3 sequence: CASREGGSYEQYF. The CDR3 nucleotides are TGTGCCAGCAGGGAGGGCGGATCCTACGAGCAGTACTTC.

The genes are TRBV7-5 and TRBJ1-1; the D call of TRBD1 is as the table states it, not checked on the DNA. TRBV7-5 has pseudogene status. This CDR3 spans 16 amino acids. Here the CDR3 reads CVRSFGTGPYRQGAFF. The CDR3 DNA follows: TGTGTCAGAAGCTTTGGGACAGGGCCCTACCGCCAGGGAGCTTTCTTT.

V and J are TRBV15 and TRBJ1-5; D is unclear. V was pared by 1 base and J by 7 bases, with 8 bases between. The CDR3 sequence is 13 residues long. The germline V gene has CDR1 LNHNV and CDR2 YYDKDF (reference sequence). Here the CDR3 reads CATSRAKEQPQHF. As DNA, the CDR3 is TGTGCCACCAGCAGAGCAAAGGAACAGCCCCAGCATTTT.

This clone was counted a single time. The chain has TRBV19 and TRBJ2-7; 7 nucleotides agree with TRBD2. The germline V gene encodes CDR1 LNHDA and CDR2 SQIVND (reference sequence). CDR3 length: 15 residues. V gave up 5 bases and J gave up 2 bases; unmatched junction bases: 9. This CDR3 is CASSSAGEGPYEQYF. The CDR3 DNA is TGTGCCAGTAGTTCGGCGGGAGAGGGTCCCTACGAGCAGTACTTC.

The chain employs TRBV11-2 and TRBJ1-5; TRBD1 is a possible D gene (5 bases). The V and J ends lost 1 base and 4 bases respectively, with 11 bases between them. The CDR3 contains 15 residues. Germline CDR1 is SGHAT and CDR2 is FQNNGV. CDR3 sequence: CASSLGSGGNQPQHF. The CDR3 DNA reads as TGTGCCAGCAGCTTAGGGTCGGGGGGGAATCAGCCCCAGCATTTT.

This clone was detected only once. The V and J genes are TRBV7-9 and TRBJ2-1; unclear D gene. Trimming removed 3 bases at V and 0 bases at J, with 9 bases between. Looked up from germline, CDR1 is SEHNR and CDR2 is FQNEAQ (reference sequence). This CDR3 comprises 15 residues. The CDR3: CASSLDRSSYNEQFF. In DNA form, the CDR3 reads TGTGCCAGCAGCTTGGACCGCAGCTCCTACAATGAGCAGTTCTTC.

This clone was counted a single time. V and J are TRBV2 and TRBJ2-5; no reliable D call. Germline V gene data show CDR1 as SNHLY and CDR2 as FYNNEI. Between the trimmed V and J ends, which lost 8 bases and 5 bases, there was a span of 9 bases. CDR3 length: 11 residues. The CDR3 is CASQIRETQYF. CDR3 sequence (DNA): TGTGCCAGCCAGATCCGGGAGACCCAGTACTTC.

The chain has TRBV6-5 and TRBJ1-3; 9 bases agree with TRBD1. The ends lost 6 bases at V and 3 bases at J; junction bases unmatched: 6. CDR1 and CDR2 from the germline V gene are MNHEY and SVGAGI. The CDR3 totals 15 residues. The chain's CDR3 is CASSRDREFGNTIYF. The CDR3 DNA is TGTGCCAGCAGCCGGGACAGGGAGTTTGGAAACACCATATATTTT.

This chain connects TRBV9 to TRBJ1-2; D remains unclear. This CDR3 spans 15 amino acids. In germline, CDR1 is SGDLS, CDR2 YYNGEE. V was shortened by 0 bases and J by 4 bases, with 13 bases between the two germline ends. CDR3 residues: CASSVGGVAGYGYTF. The DNA of the CDR3 is TGTGCCAGCAGCGTAGGTGGGGTCGCGGGCTATGGCTACACCTTC.